The rows below give T cell receptor beta chains drawn from one sample of a study of blood T cell repertoires in COVID-19. Method: immunoSEQ multiplex PCR; TCRdb's copy keeps in-frame clones and lacks some. Of approximately 230,000 clones listed, about four fifths were seen once; the top ten hold about 10%. The sequencing input was peripheral blood. Source of these receptors: a man at least 80 years old with acute or convalescent COVID-19. The CDR3 runs from the conserved cysteine through the conserved F or W. The D gene is left open where the match is weak. Part of the rows lack a size; the others show once, few, many or a class for expanded clones.

CDR3aa,CDR3nt,abundance,d_gene,j_gene,v_gene
CASSQQGRTSSPLHF,TGTGCCAGTAGCCAACAGGGCAGAACTTCTTCACCCCTCCACTTT,NA,NA,TRBJ1-6,TRBV19
CASSRGGYTF,TGTGCCAGCAGTCGGGGGGGCTACACCTTC,NA,NA,TRBJ1-2,TRBV28
CASTDRGGVGNTEAFF,TGTGCCAGTACCGACAGAGGGGGGGTAGGGAACACTGAAGCTTTCTTT,NA,NA,TRBJ1-1,TRBV19
CASSPGGLPSTDTQYF,TGCGCCAGCAGCCCGGGGGGACTTCCTAGCACAGATACGCAGTATTTT,NA,TRBD2,TRBJ2-3,TRBV5-1
CASSLSGGPEAFF,TGTGCCAGCAGCTTATCAGGGGGGCCTGAAGCTTTCTTT,NA,TRBD1,TRBJ1-1,TRBV7-9
CASSLAGHLNEKLFF,TGTGCCAGCAGCTTAGCGGGACACCTTAATGAAAAACTGTTTTTT,NA,NA,TRBJ1-4,TRBV7-9
CASSLGAGKAGNTIYF,TGTGCCAGCAGCTTAGGGGCAGGGAAAGCTGGAAACACCATATATTTT,NA,NA,TRBJ1-3,TRBV7-8
CASSYGTVNQPQHF,TGTGCCAGCAGTTACGGGACAGTTAATCAGCCCCAGCATTTT,NA,TRBD1,TRBJ1-5,TRBV6-6
CAWSRSLGNTIYF,TGTGCCTGGAGTCGCAGTCTCGGAAACACCATATATTTT,NA,NA,TRBJ1-3,TRBV30
CASSPPERYEQYF,TGTGCCAGCAGCCCACCTGAGCGATACGAGCAGTACTTC,NA,NA,TRBJ2-7,TRBV7-9
CASSLGTGGLYGYTF,TGTGCCAGCAGCTTGGGGACAGGGGGCCTCTATGGCTACACCTTC,few,TRBD1,TRBJ1-2,TRBV5-6
CATSDFKGFTDTQYF,TGTGCCACCAGTGATTTTAAGGGGTTCACAGATACGCAGTATTTT,NA,NA,TRBJ2-3,TRBV24-1
CASIRGGAFHNTGELFF,TGTGCCAGCATTCGCGGGGGGGCCTTCCATAACACCGGGGAGCTGTTTTTT,NA,TRBD2,TRBJ2-2,TRBV2
CAWHQPSGGKAFF,TGTGCCTGGCACCAACCCTCGGGAGGGAAAGCTTTCTTT,NA,NA,TRBJ1-1,TRBV30
CASSLWVSGTDTQYF,TGTGCCAGCAGCTTATGGGTTAGCGGCACAGATACGCAGTATTTT,NA,NA,TRBJ2-3,TRBV7-8
CASSLAPGQGSGELFF,TGTGCCAGCAGCTTGGCCCCGGGACAGGGGTCCGGGGAGCTGTTTTTT,NA,TRBD1,TRBJ2-2,TRBV5-4
CASSLGQGARRGSIRNYTF,TGTGCCAGCAGTTTGGGGCAGGGGGCTCGCCGGGGGTCCATCCGCAACTACACCTTC,NA,TRBD1,TRBJ1-2,TRBV28
CASSFRTGGTVNEQFF,TGTGCCAGCAGTTTTCGGACAGGGGGGACGGTCAATGAGCAGTTCTTC,NA,TRBD1,TRBJ2-1,TRBV28
CASSLTMAGSGNTIYF,TGTGCCAGCAGCTTAACCATGGCGGGGTCTGGAAACACCATATATTTT,NA,NA,TRBJ1-3,TRBV7-3
CSAMTGRELFF,TGCAGTGCTATGACGGGTAGGGAGCTGTTTTTT,NA,NA,TRBJ2-2,TRBV20-1
CASSERGFYNSPLHF,TGTGCCAGCAGTGAACGGGGTTTCTATAATTCACCCCTCCACTTT,many,NA,TRBJ1-6,TRBV6-1
CATGSSSRYEQYF,TGTGCCACGGGATCCAGCTCCCGTTACGAGCAGTACTTC,NA,NA,TRBJ2-7,TRBV6-5
CASSLTLGTQEQFF,TGTGCCAGCTCACTAACTCTGGGGACACAAGAGCAGTTCTTC,NA,NA,TRBJ2-1,TRBV18
CASSLQDRVRNSPLHF,TGCGCCAGCAGCTTGCAGGACAGGGTGAGGAATTCACCCCTCCACTTT,NA,TRBD1,TRBJ1-6,TRBV5-1
CASSIYRGAWNEQFF,TGTGCCAGCTCTATATACCGGGGGGCCTGGAATGAGCAGTTCTTC,few,NA,TRBJ2-1,TRBV7-8
CAISESRGYLEQYF,TGTGCCATCAGTGAGTCTAGGGGGTATCTCGAGCAGTACTTC,NA,NA,TRBJ2-7,TRBV10-3
CASSLDGGPQMNYEQYF,TGCGCCAGCAGCTTGGATGGAGGTCCCCAAATGAACTACGAGCAGTACTTC,NA,NA,TRBJ2-7,TRBV5-1
CATSAATGTRGDTQYF,TGTGCCACCAGTGCCGCAACCGGGACAAGGGGAGATACGCAGTATTTT,NA,NA,TRBJ2-3,TRBV24-1
CASRDRMNEKLFF,TGTGCCAGTAGGGACAGGATGAATGAAAAACTGTTTTTT,NA,TRBD1,TRBJ1-4,TRBV19
CASRLLEDGGYGYTF,TGTGCCAGCAGGCTATTGGAGGATGGTGGCTATGGCTACACCTTC,NA,NA,TRBJ1-2,TRBV6-5
CASSDAGGDYTDTQYF,TGTGCCAGCAGCGATGCGGGCGGGGACTACACAGATACGCAGTATTTT,once,TRBD2,TRBJ2-3,TRBV6-2/TRBV6-3
CASSIAYPGQGRNSPLHF,TGTGCCAGTAGTATAGCTTACCCGGGACAGGGGCGGAATTCACCCCTCCACTTT,NA,TRBD1,TRBJ1-6,TRBV19
CAWSVGRSGNTIYF,TGTGCCTGGAGTGTCGGGAGGTCTGGAAACACCATATATTTT,NA,NA,TRBJ1-3,TRBV30
CASGLDTGNTGELFF,TGTGCTAGTGGTTTGGACACAGGGAACACCGGGGAGCTGTTTTTT,NA,NA,TRBJ2-2,TRBV12-5
CASSMDREQPQHF,TGTGCCAGCAGTATGGACAGGGAACAGCCCCAGCATTTT,NA,TRBD1,TRBJ1-5,TRBV6-4
CASSQDQGAFSGNTIYF,TGTGCCAGCAGCCAAGATCAGGGGGCCTTCTCTGGAAACACCATATATTTT,NA,TRBD1,TRBJ1-3,TRBV4-2
CAWSTWREAFF,TGTGCCTGGAGTACATGGAGGGAAGCTTTCTTT,NA,NA,TRBJ1-1,TRBV30
CASSPWGDYGYTF,TGTGCCAGCAGTCCATGGGGGGACTATGGCTACACCTTC,NA,NA,TRBJ1-2,TRBV12-3/TRBV12-4
CASRYGTSENTEAFF,TGTGCCAGTAGATACGGGACATCGGAGAACACTGAAGCTTTCTTT,NA,NA,TRBJ1-1,TRBV19
CASSLGGGGQPQHF,TGTGCCAGCAGCCTAGGAGGAGGAGGACAGCCCCAGCATTTT,few,NA,TRBJ1-5,TRBV25-1
CASSLVSGDNEQFF,TGTGCCAGCAGCTTAGTTAGCGGGGACAATGAGCAGTTCTTC,NA,TRBD2,TRBJ2-1,TRBV7-3
CASSLAAGGTGELFF,TGTGCCAGCAGCTTAGCGGCGGGGGGTACCGGGGAGCTGTTTTTT,NA,TRBD2,TRBJ2-2,TRBV7-6
CASSLSDNSPLHF,TGCGCCAGCAGCTTGTCAGATAATTCACCCCTCCACTTT,NA,NA,TRBJ1-6,TRBV5-1
CASSPGTGSNQPQHF,TGTGCCAGCTCACCCGGTACAGGGAGCAATCAGCCCCAGCATTTT,NA,NA,TRBJ1-5,TRBV18
CASSSTGTGTDTQYF,TGTGCCAGCAGCTCCACCGGGACAGGGACAGATACGCAGTATTTT,NA,TRBD1,TRBJ2-3,TRBV5-4
CASSQDLVSVAKNIQYF,TGTGCCAGCAGCCAAGATCTCGTCTCAGTAGCCAAAAACATTCAGTACTTC,NA,NA,TRBJ2-4,TRBV3-1/TRBV3-2